The present entry profiles one TCR beta chain with its context. Its antigen target is currently unknown. No much larger clone is present one base from it, and per-base qualities are unavailable. In total, 600 or so healthy bone marrow donors made up the cohort. At the time of sampling, all cohort members were nominally healthy, though unrecorded immune exposures were likely present. The donor tested CMV seronegative and was one of the 352 seronegative cohort members. Each donor provided a peripheral blood sample, and peripheral blood mononuclear cells were used for TCR beta sequencing. The Qiagen DNeasy Blood Extraction Kit was used to extract genomic DNA from the blood cell samples. The data derive from a study of cytomegalovirus exposure and HLA in healthy donors (dated by TCRdb to 2017 to 2019). In terms of the full investigation: An earlier analysis of 587 of the donors reported approximately 280 Gb of sequence data and 117 million unique TCR beta sequences obtained from around 170 million T cells. Class I and class II HLA loci were covered by the typing at four-digit resolution. Of the approximately 400 genotyped donors, roughly 85% fell in the genetic ancestry cluster associated with self-reported Caucasian donors. The study aimed to test whether signatures of past pathogen exposure could be identified by cataloging public T cell receptors. The later analysis used no new phenotypic data to find candidate immune exposures, relying instead on TCR beta sequences and their occurrence across donors. An early release covering about 600 HLA-typed donors comprised about 300 gigabases of sequencing data and about 90 million unique TCR sequences. High-throughput TCR immunosequencing, statistical association of individual TCRs with disease status, and machine learning were combined to predict cytomegalovirus infection status. The T cell repertoires of 550 to 850 subjects were profiled by immunosequencing and related to cytomegalovirus serostatus. Among some 410 genotyped donors of the cohort, an average of approximately 240,000 unique TCR beta nucleotide sequences was sequenced per donor, of which approximately 19% were non-productive. Every discovery cohort repertoire had been produced on one sequencing platform. Donor age, sex, ethnicity and CMV serostatus were compiled alongside the repertoire data. Along with the approximately 600-subject first cohort, a separate validation cohort of 120 different subjects was used. A later genetic analysis used genome-wide SNP genotypes for about 65% of the 666 donors, treating that subset as a discovery cohort. Five DR-DQ haplotypes were treated as single units for association and clustering because of strong linkage in the cohort. A later analysis re-examined previously published TCR beta repertoires from several hundred donors and added high-resolution HLA genotyping to investigate patterns of TCR occurrence. Typing coverage differed by locus: A, B, C, DRB1 and DQB1 were typed in about 620-640 donors, DQA1 in about 510, DPA1 in 600 to 610, and DPB1 in just under 480. In an earlier analysis of a few hundred of the donors, high-throughput TCR beta sequencing was used to judge whether each TCR beta V gene segment behaved as functional or pseudogenic. The investigation overall reported the following: In an earlier analysis of around 500 of the donors, most TCR beta V segments appeared in productive rearrangements about 90% or about 30% of the time, broadly matching IMGT annotations. According to a later genetic analysis, donors in an Asian-associated ancestry cluster had fewer N-insertions in productive TCRs than the approximately 630-donor mean. A group of highly shared sequence variants was considered likely to be a technical artifact of the sequencing pipeline. According to a later analysis, most CMV-associated TCR beta chains appeared to be HLA-restricted, and the HLA associations seemed to be driven largely by CMV exposure. A total of about 150 TCR beta chains were listed by the study as associated with cytomegalovirus. A later genetic analysis associated a missense DCLRE1C variant with V-gene and J-gene trimming of TCR beta chains, and an independent cohort replicated the association. A further reported finding was that TCR beta sequences accurately predicted the HLA-A and HLA-B alleles for most subjects in the first cohort. According to a later analysis, TCR association rates differed among HLA loci, with DRB1 alleles showing the most associated TCRs and HLA-C alleles showing the fewest. At a false discovery rate of 0.05, a later analysis linked 15,000 to 20,000 TCR beta sequences to specific HLA alleles. The classifier was reported to diagnose cytomegalovirus status with high specificity and sensitivity in both the original and validation cohorts. Assigning TCR associations to individual alleles was difficult when HLA alleles, especially DR and DQ, strongly co-occurred. Most TCR sequences were observed very rarely across donors, whereas some public TCRs were present in many individuals. According to a later analysis, parvovirus B19, influenza, CMV and Epstein-Barr virus appeared linked to several top co-occurrence clusters. Because some donors lacked HLA typing at each locus, the association tests relied only on the typed subset. Because counts were too low, some 17 rarely observed V segments, including chromosome 9 orphons, were excluded from the earlier analysis of several hundred of the donors. Immune exposure information for the cohort was limited to CMV serostatus. Because the 87-base-pair reads could not distinguish some IMGT-functional V segments, including TRBV6-2 and TRBV6-3, those segments were excluded. Three of the identified cytomegalovirus-associated TCR beta chains were confirmed in vitro to be specific for cytomegalovirus antigens. Linkage disequilibrium might explain the correlated functional status among segregating V segments, but an unknown experimental factor could not be excluded. The authors suggested that the approach could potentially be extended to other disease states and immunological phenotypes. This cohort had only TCR beta chains sequenced, and the lack of alpha or paired-chain data limited which features could be detected. In a later analysis, HLA-associated TCR beta chains were found to be more clonally expanded and to have lower generation probabilities than equally common non-associated chains. Sequencing depth was assumed to be roughly uniform across donors in the presence/absence analyses, though that assumption may not hold.

Clipping removes 1 base from V and 6 bases from J, with 7 as the unmatched junction base count. CDR1 SGHAT and CDR2 FQNNGV are derived from the germline V gene. The CDR3 holds 16 amino acids from the cysteine to the phenylalanine. The DNA shown is the 48-base CDR3, in frame from base 1. The library was obtained by the immunoSEQ multiplex PCR assay. For the multiplex PCR, a mixture combining 60 forward primers for TCR Vbeta segments and 13 reverse primers for TCR Jbeta segments was used. Amplification of the CDR3 region of rearranged TCR beta genes was performed with a multiplex PCR assay on genomic DNA. The Illumina HiSeq System was used to sequence the amplified TCR beta libraries as 87-base-pair reads. For the original study's pipeline: A later analysis tallied some 79 million unique TCR beta chains across the 640 or so repertoires, and approximately 12 million of those chains were shared by two or more donors. To remove PCR and sequencing errors, raw reads were error-corrected and collapsed into unique sequences using a nearest-neighbor algorithm that merged closely related sequences. CDR3 sequences were aligned to IMGT reference sequences to assign V, D and J gene segments. For a sequence to be retained, a match of at least six nucleotides to both a V gene segment and a J gene segment was required. A rearrangement counted as productive if the CDR3 had no stop codons and remained in frame with V and J, and every other rearrangement counted as non-productive. Following IMGT convention, CDR3 was defined as the stretch from the second conserved V-encoded cysteine up to the conserved J-encoded phenylalanine. The earlier analysis of about 560 of the donors excluded any sequence lacking an unambiguous match to a single V gene segment. In an earlier analysis of several hundred of the donors, V segments were called functional above 56.7% productive rearrangements and were called segregating when the between-donor standard deviation exceeded 5%. A statistical classification framework was built to diagnose cytomegalovirus status from the catalog of TCR beta chain sequences. In a later analysis, TCR nucleotide sequences were compared against IMGT/GENE-DB human TR gene sequences so that V and J genes could be assigned. Using the TCRdist pipeline, a later analysis assigned CDR3 sequences along with most-parsimonious VDJ recombination scenarios. A later analysis defined each TCR beta chain by its CDR3 amino acid sequence plus V-gene family, and excluded reads lacking a unique V-gene family. To address suspected cross-contamination and a sequencing artifact, a later analysis removed 550 to 750 highly shared, low-generation-probability nucleotide sequences. A later analysis calculated a clonal expansion index for each public chain from normalized within-repertoire ranks of inferred template counts. In a later analysis, generation probabilities were computed using a VDJ recombination model fitted to out-of-frame rearrangements, and the results were checked against IGoR. A later analysis scored TCR-TCR, TCR-HLA and TCR-CMV co-occurrence with hypergeometric tests, applying a repertoire-size bias correction to TCR pairs. False discovery rates were estimated in a later analysis by permuting HLA or CMV assignments 20 times. In a later analysis, co-occurring TCRs were grouped using DBSCAN, with TCRdist sequence similarity added in when clustering inside HLA-allele-positive subsets. Co-occurrence clustering excluded repertoires with fewer than 30,000 or more than 120,000 public chains, plus five with anomalous nucleotide sharing. Entries here come from immuneACCESS through TCRdb and include only in-frame sequences with V and J called. Some clones fail to appear in such tables; in the studies checked, an unresolved V gene covers under half of the shortfall, and the cause of the remainder is unknown. Clone size and V and J calls were adopted from that table, with D and trimming inferred from the DNA. For this sample there are some 150,000 clones; about two thirds appear just once. Together, the top ten hold about 4.5% of the sample.

The sample was PBMCs. Recombination joined TRBV11-2 with TRBJ2-1, with 9 bases in between that match TRBD2. This TCR came from a man in his 60s in good health and CMV-seronegative. The DNA sequence is TGTGCCAGCAGCTTAGTCTCGCGGGAGGGCCTCAATGAGCAGTTCTTC. Its translation is CASSLVSREGLNEQFF.